The present T cell receptor (beta chain) was sequenced within a study of Ad26.COV2.S vaccination and SARS-CoV-2 variants. Study-wide points: CD8+ and CD4+ T cells specific for spike reportedly responded with substantial breadth after vaccination. Total responses of T cells may have been underestimated by the analyses of TCR breadth and depth.

With regard to this clone: What it binds is unknown.

The CDR3 is 16 amino acids. J was trimmed by 5 bases and V by 0 bases; bases with no gene match: 8. Germline CDR1 and CDR2: SGHRS and YFSETQ. Treatment defined: around 19 received Ad26.COV2.S at low or high dose, single or two shots; about 5 received placebo; per-sample allocation not given. Day 63 after the first vaccine or placebo injection was the time point for sampling. The donor was a Boston adult aged 18-55 years. The table came from immunoSEQ multiplex PCR; TCRdb's copy has only in-frame clones and leaves some out. The data contain about 280,000 clones, about 89% of them singletons. The sequencing used peripheral blood, collected in a trial of Ad26.COV2.S vaccine versus placebo. The chain is built from TRBV5-1 and TRBJ1-2; 9 bases are a match to TRBD1. The origin of this receptor is a person between 18 and 65 years old who received the Ad26.COV2.S COVID-19 vaccine or a placebo. The CDR3 reads CASSLEARTGDYGYTF. Written as DNA, the CDR3 is TGCGCCAGCAGCTTGGAAGCGAGGACAGGGGATTATGGCTACACCTTC.